The clone carrying this T cell receptor (beta chain) was detected only a few times. These data originate in a study of cytomegalovirus exposure and HLA in healthy donors. It was with 60 Vbeta and 13 Jbeta primers that the PCR ran. Using immunoSEQ multiplex PCR, the repertoire was profiled, and TCRdb retains in-frame clones only, with some absent. Of approximately 110,000 clones in the sample, more than 60% were seen once. The sample was PBMCs. The clonotype was recovered from a middle-aged woman in good health and CMV-seronegative.

The CDR3 loop is CAISEPGLAGGMSSYEQYF. For the CDR3, the DNA is TGTGCCATCAGTGAGCCGGGACTAGCGGGGGGGATGAGCTCCTACGAGCAGTACTTC. The rearrangement links TRBV10-3 to TRBJ2-7; 16 bases map to TRBD2. The germline V gene has CDR1 ENHRY and CDR2 SYGVKD. V shed 2 bases and J 0 bases; nucleotides not matched to a gene: 7. This CDR3 contains 19 residues.